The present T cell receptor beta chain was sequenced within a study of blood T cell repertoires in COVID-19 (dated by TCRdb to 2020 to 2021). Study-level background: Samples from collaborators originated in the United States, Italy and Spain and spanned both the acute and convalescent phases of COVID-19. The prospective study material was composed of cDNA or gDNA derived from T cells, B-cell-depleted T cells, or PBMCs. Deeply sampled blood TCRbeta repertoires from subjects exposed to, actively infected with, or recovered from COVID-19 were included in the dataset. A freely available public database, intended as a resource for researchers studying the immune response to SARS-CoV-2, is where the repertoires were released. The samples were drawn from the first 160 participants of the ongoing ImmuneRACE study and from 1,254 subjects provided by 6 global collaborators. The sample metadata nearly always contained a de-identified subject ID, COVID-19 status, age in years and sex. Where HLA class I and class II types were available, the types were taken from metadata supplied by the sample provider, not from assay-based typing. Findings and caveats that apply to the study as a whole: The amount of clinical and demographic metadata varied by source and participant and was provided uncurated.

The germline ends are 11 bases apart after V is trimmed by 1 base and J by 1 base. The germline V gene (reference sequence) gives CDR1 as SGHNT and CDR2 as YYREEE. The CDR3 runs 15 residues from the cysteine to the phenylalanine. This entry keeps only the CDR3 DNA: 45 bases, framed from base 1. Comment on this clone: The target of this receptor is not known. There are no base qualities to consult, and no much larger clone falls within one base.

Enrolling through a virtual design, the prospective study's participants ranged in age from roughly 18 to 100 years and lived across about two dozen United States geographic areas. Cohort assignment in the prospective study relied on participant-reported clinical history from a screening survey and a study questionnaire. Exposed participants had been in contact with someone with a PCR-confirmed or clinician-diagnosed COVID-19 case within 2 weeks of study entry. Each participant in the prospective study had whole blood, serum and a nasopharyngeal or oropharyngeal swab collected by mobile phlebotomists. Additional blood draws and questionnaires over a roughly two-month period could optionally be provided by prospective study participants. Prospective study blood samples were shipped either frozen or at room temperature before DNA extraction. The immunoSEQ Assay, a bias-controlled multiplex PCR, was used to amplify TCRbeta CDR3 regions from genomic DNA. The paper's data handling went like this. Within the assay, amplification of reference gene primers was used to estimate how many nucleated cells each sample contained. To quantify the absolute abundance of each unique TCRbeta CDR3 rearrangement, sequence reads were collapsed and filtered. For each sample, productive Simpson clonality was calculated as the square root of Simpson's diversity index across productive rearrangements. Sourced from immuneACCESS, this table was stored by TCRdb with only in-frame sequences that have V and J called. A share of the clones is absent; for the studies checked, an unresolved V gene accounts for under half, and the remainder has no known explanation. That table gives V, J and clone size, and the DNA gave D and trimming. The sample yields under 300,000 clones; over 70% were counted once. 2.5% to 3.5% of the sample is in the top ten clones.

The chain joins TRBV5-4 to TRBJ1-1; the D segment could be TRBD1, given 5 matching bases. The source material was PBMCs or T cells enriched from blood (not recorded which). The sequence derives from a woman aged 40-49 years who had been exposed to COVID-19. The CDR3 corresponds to CASSLWAGPNTEAFF. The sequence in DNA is TGTGCCAGCAGCTTGTGGGCAGGGCCGAACACTGAAGCTTTCTTT.